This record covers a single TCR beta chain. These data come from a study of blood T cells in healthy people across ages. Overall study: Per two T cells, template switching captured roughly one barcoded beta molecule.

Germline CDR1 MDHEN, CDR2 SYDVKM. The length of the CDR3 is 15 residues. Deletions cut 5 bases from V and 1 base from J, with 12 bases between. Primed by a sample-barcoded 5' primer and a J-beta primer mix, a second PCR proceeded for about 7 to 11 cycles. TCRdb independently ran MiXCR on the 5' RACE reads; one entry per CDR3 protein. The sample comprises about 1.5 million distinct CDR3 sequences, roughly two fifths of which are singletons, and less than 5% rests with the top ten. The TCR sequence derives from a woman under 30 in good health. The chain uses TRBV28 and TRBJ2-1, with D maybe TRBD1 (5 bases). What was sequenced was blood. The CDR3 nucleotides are TGTGCCAGCAGTAGTGGGGCTACGTCCTACAATGAGCAGTTCTTC. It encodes CASSSGATSYNEQFF. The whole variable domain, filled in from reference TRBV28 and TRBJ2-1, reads DVKVTQSSRYLVKRTGEKVFLECVQDMDHENMFWYRQDPGLGLRLIYFSYDVKMKEKGDIPEGYSVSREKKERFSLILESASTNQTSMYLCASSSGATSYNEQFFGPGTRLTVL.